This record concerns one T cell receptor (beta chain) sequence. Its antigen remains undetermined. The data were taken from a study of cytomegalovirus exposure and HLA in healthy donors (dated by TCRdb to 2017 to 2019). Concerning the study at large: An earlier analysis of more than 550 of the donors reported approximately 280 Gb of sequence data and approximately 120 million unique TCR beta sequences obtained from approximately 180 million T cells. Around 320 gigabases of sequencing data and tens of millions of unique TCR sequences were included in an early release covering roughly 600 HLA-typed donors. Of the approximately 400 genotyped donors, 65% to 90% fell in the genetic ancestry cluster associated with self-reported Caucasian donors. The aim of the study was to test whether cataloging public T cell receptors could identify signatures of past pathogen exposure. The study profiled the T cell repertoires of 666 subjects by immunosequencing and related them to cytomegalovirus serostatus. Along with the approximately 650-subject first cohort, a separate validation cohort of around 110 different subjects was used. To predict cytomegalovirus infection status, the study combined high-throughput TCR immunosequencing, statistical association of individual TCRs with disease status, and machine learning. A later analysis re-analyzed previously published TCR beta repertoires from about 730 donors and added high-resolution HLA genotyping to study TCR occurrence patterns. In the later analysis, no new phenotypic data were used to find candidate immune exposures; instead, reliance was placed on TCR beta sequences and their occurrence across donors. An earlier analysis of some 500 of the donors used high-throughput TCR beta sequencing to judge whether each TCR beta V gene segment behaved as functional or pseudogenic. Donor age, sex, ethnicity and CMV serostatus were compiled alongside the repertoire data. In a later genetic analysis, genome-wide SNP genotypes for about 55% of the 666 donors were used, and that subset was treated as a discovery cohort. All discovery cohort repertoires had been generated using a single sequencing platform. Class I and class II HLA loci were covered by the typing at four-digit resolution. The number of donors typed differed by locus, with roughly 620-630 for A, B, C, DRB1 and DQB1, roughly 520 for DQA1, approximately 580 for DPA1, and 400 to 490 for DPB1. Because of strong linkage in the cohort, roughly five DR-DQ haplotypes were treated as single units for association and clustering. Among about 390 genotyped donors of the cohort, an average of roughly 240,000 unique TCR beta nucleotide sequences were sequenced per donor, roughly a sixth of them non-productive.

The cohort comprised some 700 healthy bone marrow donors. At the time of sampling, all cohort members were nominally healthy, though unrecorded immune exposures were likely present. The donor was CMV seronegative and belonged to the group of roughly 330 seronegative cohort members. A peripheral blood sample was collected from each donor, and TCR beta sequencing was performed on peripheral blood mononuclear cells. The Qiagen DNeasy Blood Extraction Kit was used to extract genomic DNA from the blood cell samples. Libraries came from the immunoSEQ multiplex PCR assay. The multiplex PCR relied on a mix of 60 forward primers for TCR Vbeta segments and 13 reverse primers for TCR Jbeta segments. A multiplex PCR assay on genomic DNA amplified the CDR3 region of rearranged TCR beta genes. The Illumina HiSeq System was used to sequence the amplified TCR beta libraries as 87-base-pair reads. On the study's bioinformatics: Across the roughly 640 repertoires, a later analysis counted about 81 million unique TCR beta chains, about 10 million of which were shared by at least two donors. Raw reads were error-corrected and collapsed into unique sequences with a nearest-neighbor algorithm that merged closely related sequences to remove PCR and sequencing errors. V, D and J gene segments were assigned by aligning CDR3 sequences to IMGT reference sequences. For a sequence to be retained, at least a six-nucleotide match to both a V gene segment and a J gene segment was required. A rearrangement counted as productive if the CDR3 had no stop codons and remained in frame with V and J, and every other rearrangement counted as non-productive. Following IMGT convention, CDR3 was defined as the stretch from the second conserved V-encoded cysteine to the conserved J-encoded phenylalanine. The earlier analysis of some 580 of the donors excluded any sequence lacking an unambiguous match to a single V gene segment. An earlier analysis of 550 to 650 of the donors classified V segments as functional when productive rearrangements were above 56.7% and as segregating when the standard deviation between donors was above 5%. A statistical classification framework was developed to diagnose cytomegalovirus status using the catalog of TCR beta chain sequences. A later analysis assigned V and J genes by comparing TCR nucleotide sequences with IMGT/GENE-DB human TR gene sequences. The TCRdist pipeline was used in a later analysis to assign CDR3 sequences and most-parsimonious VDJ recombination scenarios. A later analysis defined each TCR beta chain by its CDR3 amino acid sequence plus V-gene family, and excluded reads lacking a unique V-gene family. A later analysis removed 550 to 650 highly shared, low-generation-probability nucleotide sequences to deal with suspected cross-contamination and a sequencing artifact. In a later analysis, a clonal expansion index was calculated for each public chain from normalized within-repertoire ranks of inferred template counts. Generation probabilities in a later analysis came from a VDJ recombination model fitted to out-of-frame rearrangements, and those results were checked against IGoR. Hypergeometric tests were used in a later analysis to score TCR-TCR, TCR-HLA and TCR-CMV co-occurrence, with a repertoire-size bias correction applied to the TCR pairs. In a later analysis, false discovery rates were estimated by permuting HLA or CMV assignments 20 times. A later analysis grouped co-occurring TCRs with DBSCAN, adding TCRdist sequence similarity when clustering within HLA-allele-positive subsets. Repertoires with fewer than 30,000 or more than 120,000 public chains, plus five repertoires with anomalous nucleotide sharing, were excluded from co-occurrence clustering. Imported from immuneACCESS, the table was reduced by TCRdb to in-frame sequences with V and J called. These copies leave out some clones; in studies compared against another copy, an unresolved V gene accounts for under half, and the cause of the remainder is not known. Clone size and the V and J calls come from that table; the DNA yielded D and trimming. The table for this sample lists approximately 110,000 clones. The ten largest clonotypes hold under 3.5% of the sample.

The investigation overall reported the following: According to a later analysis, parvovirus B19, influenza, CMV and Epstein-Barr virus appeared linked to several top co-occurrence clusters. A cluster of highly shared sequence variants was judged likely to be a technical artifact of the sequencing pipeline. In vitro tests confirmed that three of the cytomegalovirus-associated TCR beta chains recognize cytomegalovirus antigens. Because some donors lacked HLA typing at each locus, the association tests relied only on the typed subset. In a later analysis, the rate of TCR association differed among HLA loci, with DRB1 alleles having the most associated TCRs and HLA-C alleles having the fewest. In this cohort, only TCR beta chains were sequenced, and detectable features were limited by the absence of alpha or paired-chain data. In a later analysis, most CMV-associated TCR beta chains were found to appear HLA-restricted, with HLA associations seemingly driven largely by CMV exposure. In the study, roughly 160 TCR beta chains were listed as associated with cytomegalovirus. Immune exposure information for the cohort was limited to CMV serostatus. In a later analysis, about 16,000 TCR beta sequences were associated with specific HLA alleles at a false discovery rate of 0.05. According to a later genetic analysis, donors in an Asian-associated ancestry cluster had fewer N-insertions in productive TCRs than the approximately 650-donor mean. In a later analysis, HLA-associated TCR beta chains were found to be more clonally expanded and to have lower generation probabilities than equally common non-associated chains. A further reported finding was that TCR beta sequences accurately predicted the HLA-A and HLA-B alleles for most subjects in the first cohort. Because counts were too low, about 15 rarely observed V segments, including chromosome 9 orphons, were left out of the earlier analysis of 500 to 750 of the donors. In an earlier analysis of several hundred of the donors, most TCR beta V segments were observed in productive rearrangements about 90% or about 30% of the time, broadly matching IMGT annotations. Assigning TCR associations to individual alleles was difficult when HLA alleles, especially DR and DQ, strongly co-occurred. Roughly uniform sequencing depth across donors was assumed in presence/absence analyses, although this assumption may not hold. In both the original and validation cohorts, the classifier was reported to diagnose cytomegalovirus status with high specificity and sensitivity. Most TCR sequences were seen in very few donors, while some public TCRs were found in many individuals. V-gene and J-gene trimming of TCR beta chains was associated with a missense DCLRE1C variant in a later genetic analysis, and the association was replicated in an independent cohort. Linkage disequilibrium might explain the correlated functional status among segregating V segments, but an unknown experimental factor could not be ruled out. The authors suggested that the approach could potentially be generalized to other disease states and immunological phenotypes.

What was sequenced was PBMCs. The sequence was obtained from a man younger than 45 in good health and CMV-seronegative.

The sequence in DNA is TGTGCCAGCCTCCTTGGGGCGGGAGGAACCGGGGAGCTGTTTTTT. The translation is CASLLGAGGTGELFF. The chain joins TRBV28 to TRBJ2-2; the central 8 bases match TRBD2. The germline V gene provides CDR1 MDHEN and CDR2 SYDVKM. Trimming takes 8 bases off V and 5 bases off J; junction bases not matched to a gene: 10. From its cysteine to its phenylalanine, the CDR3 spans 15 amino acids. This entry keeps only the CDR3 DNA: 45 bases, framed from base 1.